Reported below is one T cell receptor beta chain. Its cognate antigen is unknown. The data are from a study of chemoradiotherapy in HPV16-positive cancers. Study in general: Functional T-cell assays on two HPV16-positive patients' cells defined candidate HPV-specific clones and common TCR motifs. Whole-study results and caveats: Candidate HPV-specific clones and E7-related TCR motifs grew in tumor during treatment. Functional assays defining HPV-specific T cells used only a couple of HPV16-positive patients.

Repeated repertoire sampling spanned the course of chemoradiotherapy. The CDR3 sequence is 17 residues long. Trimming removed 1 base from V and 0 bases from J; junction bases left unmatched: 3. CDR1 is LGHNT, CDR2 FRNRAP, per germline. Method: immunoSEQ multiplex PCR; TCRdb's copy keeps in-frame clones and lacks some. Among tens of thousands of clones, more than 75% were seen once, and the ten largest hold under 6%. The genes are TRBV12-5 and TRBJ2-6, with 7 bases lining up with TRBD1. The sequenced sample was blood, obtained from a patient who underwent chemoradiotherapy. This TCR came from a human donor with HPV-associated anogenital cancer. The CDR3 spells CASGLGDSFSGANVLTF. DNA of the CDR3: TGTGCTAGTGGTTTGGGGGACAGTTTCTCTGGGGCCAACGTCCTGACTTTC.